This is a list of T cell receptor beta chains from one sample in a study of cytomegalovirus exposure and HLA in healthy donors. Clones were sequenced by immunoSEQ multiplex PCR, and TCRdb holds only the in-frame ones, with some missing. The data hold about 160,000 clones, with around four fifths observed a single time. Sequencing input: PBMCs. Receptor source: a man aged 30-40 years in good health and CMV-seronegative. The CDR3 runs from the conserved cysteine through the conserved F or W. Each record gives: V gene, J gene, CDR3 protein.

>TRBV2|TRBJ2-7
CASRRGSGGGYEQYF
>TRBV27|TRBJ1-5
CASSPRRGTINQPQHF
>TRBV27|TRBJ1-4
CASSLLGRGKREKLFF
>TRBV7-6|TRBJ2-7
CASSPVRRGLAGVEQYF
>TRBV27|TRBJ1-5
CASSPDRASQPQHF
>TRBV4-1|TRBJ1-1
CASSPVGNTEAFF
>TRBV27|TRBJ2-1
CASSPPDREGYNEQFF
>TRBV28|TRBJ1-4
CASSFPGTGFEKLFF
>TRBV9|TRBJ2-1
CASSAPGTSGYNEQFF
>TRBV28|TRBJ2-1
CASSPSSGGLYNEQFF
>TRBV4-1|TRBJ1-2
CASSHDRQTLF
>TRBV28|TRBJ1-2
CASSPPGTGYGYTF
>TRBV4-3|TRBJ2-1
CASSQEGLAGVYNEQFF
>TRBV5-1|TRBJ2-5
CASSLSWSGETQYF
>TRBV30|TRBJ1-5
CAWSSGGNQPQHF
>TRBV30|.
CAWSRQGANEQYF
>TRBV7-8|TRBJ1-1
CASSLRQGNTEAFF
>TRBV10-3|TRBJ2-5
CAISYPWTVEELETQYF
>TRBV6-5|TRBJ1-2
CASSYSTGGNYGYTF
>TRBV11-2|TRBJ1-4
CASSWTGSDEKLFF
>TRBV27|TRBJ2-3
CASRGGSTDTQYF
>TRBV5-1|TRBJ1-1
CASSLQVVNTEAFF
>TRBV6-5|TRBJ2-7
CASRAGTSVSYEQYF
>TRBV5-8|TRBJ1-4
CASSRTGGYNEKLFF
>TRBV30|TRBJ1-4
CAWSAGQDEKLFF
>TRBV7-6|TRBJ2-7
CASSSLAGGSYEQYF
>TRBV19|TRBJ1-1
CASSIRGQPQLFQNTEAFF
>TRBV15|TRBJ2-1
CATSTVTGPSYNEQFF